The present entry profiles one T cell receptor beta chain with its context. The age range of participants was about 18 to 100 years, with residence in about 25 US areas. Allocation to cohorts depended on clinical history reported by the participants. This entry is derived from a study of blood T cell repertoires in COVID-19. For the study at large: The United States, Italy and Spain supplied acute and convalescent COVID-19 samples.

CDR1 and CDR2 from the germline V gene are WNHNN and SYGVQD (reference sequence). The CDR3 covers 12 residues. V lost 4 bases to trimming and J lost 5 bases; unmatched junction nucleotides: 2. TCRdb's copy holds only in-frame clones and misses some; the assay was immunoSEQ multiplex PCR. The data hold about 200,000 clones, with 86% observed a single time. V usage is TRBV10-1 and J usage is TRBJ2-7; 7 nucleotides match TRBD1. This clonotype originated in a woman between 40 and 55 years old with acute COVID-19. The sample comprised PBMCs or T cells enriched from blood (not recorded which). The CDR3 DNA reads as TGCGCCAGCAGTGGACAGGGCGACGAGCAGTACTTC. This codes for CASSGQGDEQYF.